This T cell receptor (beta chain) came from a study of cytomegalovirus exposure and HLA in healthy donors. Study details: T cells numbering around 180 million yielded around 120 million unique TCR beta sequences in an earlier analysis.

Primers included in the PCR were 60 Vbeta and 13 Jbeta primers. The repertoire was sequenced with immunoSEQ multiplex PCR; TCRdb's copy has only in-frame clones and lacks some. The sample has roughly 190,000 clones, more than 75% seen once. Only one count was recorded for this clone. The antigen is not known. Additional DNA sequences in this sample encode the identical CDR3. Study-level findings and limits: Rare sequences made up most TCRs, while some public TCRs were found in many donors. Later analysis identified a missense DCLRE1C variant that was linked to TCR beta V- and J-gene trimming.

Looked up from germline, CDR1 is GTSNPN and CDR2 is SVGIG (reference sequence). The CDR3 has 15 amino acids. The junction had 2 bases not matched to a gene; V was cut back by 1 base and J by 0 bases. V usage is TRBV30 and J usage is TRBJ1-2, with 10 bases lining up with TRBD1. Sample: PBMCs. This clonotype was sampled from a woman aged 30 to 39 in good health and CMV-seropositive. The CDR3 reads CAWSADRGPNYGYTF. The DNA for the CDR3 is TGTGCCTGGAGTGCCGACAGGGGGCCTAACTATGGCTACACCTTC.